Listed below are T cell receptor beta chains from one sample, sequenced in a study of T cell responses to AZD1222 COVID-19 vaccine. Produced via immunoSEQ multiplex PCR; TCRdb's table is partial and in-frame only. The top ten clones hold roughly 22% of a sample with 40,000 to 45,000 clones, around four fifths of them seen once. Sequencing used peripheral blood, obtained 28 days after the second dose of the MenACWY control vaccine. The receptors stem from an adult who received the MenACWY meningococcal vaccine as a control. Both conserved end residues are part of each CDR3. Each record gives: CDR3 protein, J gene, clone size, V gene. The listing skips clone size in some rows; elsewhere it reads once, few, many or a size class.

CASSQQPRDRGTDTQYF	TRBJ2-3	NA	TRBV4-1
CASSISASGNTIYF	TRBJ1-3	NA	TRBV19
CASSFGDREFDEQFF	TRBJ2-1	NA	TRBV28
CASSSGRGNTEAFF	TRBJ1-1	NA	TRBV5-1
CASSPGVTEAFF	TRBJ1-1	NA	TRBV7-2
CACRVSHTDTQYF	TRBJ2-3	NA	TRBV30
CASTEGTTNEKLFF	TRBJ1-4	NA	TRBV5-1
CSVYTQETQYF	TRBJ2-5	once	TRBV20-1
CASGPGQRTYEQYF	TRBJ2-7	NA	TRBV9
CASSPAGGTHQPQHF	TRBJ1-5	NA	TRBV9
CASSIEAALGEQFF	TRBJ2-1	NA	TRBV19
CATSDPGTPWEDTQYF	TRBJ2-3	NA	TRBV24-1
CASSKGAAYTEAFF	TRBJ1-1	NA	TRBV21-1
CASSLGGQGNNSPLHF	TRBJ1-6	NA	TRBV5-1
CASSQFPQETQYF	TRBJ2-5	NA	TRBV4-1
CATSRARGTVLEAFF	TRBJ1-1	NA	TRBV15
CASSIGRHTEAFF	TRBJ1-1	NA	TRBV12-3/TRBV12-4
CAGSDRNHNEQFF	TRBJ2-1	NA	TRBV5-6
CAWSVGAKETQYF	TRBJ2-5	few	TRBV30
CASSLGGTMNTEAFF	TRBJ1-1	NA	TRBV7-6
CASSEIAGGHGYTF	TRBJ1-2	few	TRBV10-2
CASSELDSYSNQPQHF	TRBJ1-5	NA	TRBV2
CASSRQGMNTEAFF	TRBJ1-1	NA	TRBV6-5
CASSVDRGNGYTF	TRBJ1-2	NA	TRBV19
CASSLQWTSGRTSSYNEQFF	TRBJ2-1	NA	TRBV3-1/TRBV3-2
CASSLATPKETQYF	TRBJ2-5	NA	TRBV7-9
CSASLGATNEKLFF	TRBJ1-4	few	TRBV20-1
CAWSVIGVRAYEQYF	TRBJ2-7	NA	TRBV30
CASSFRVGTEAFF	TRBJ1-1	NA	TRBV11-3
CASSSKRGGNQPQHF	TRBJ1-5	NA	TRBV3-1/TRBV3-2
CASSSGLVGAYEQYF	TRBJ2-7	few	TRBV6-6
CAWSRVGDQPQHF	TRBJ1-5	NA	TRBV30
CATRQGDTEAFF	TRBJ1-1	NA	TRBV10-3
CASSLADNQPQHF	TRBJ1-5	NA	TRBV3-1/TRBV3-2
CASMGLGGQPQHF	TRBJ1-5	NA	TRBV2
CASSLSGNQPQHF	TRBJ1-5	NA	TRBV11-2
CASSLGAGTITDTQYF	TRBJ2-3	few	TRBV7-9
CASSPYTGSTDTQYF	TRBJ2-3	NA	TRBV3-1/TRBV3-2
CASSLSDRELFF	TRBJ1-4	NA	TRBV28
CASSLGHMTGSLSPLHF	TRBJ1-6	NA	TRBV7-8
CSVDVGLAGTHWYF	TRBJ2-3	NA	TRBV29-1
CASTLAGEQYF	TRBJ2-7	NA	TRBV5-1